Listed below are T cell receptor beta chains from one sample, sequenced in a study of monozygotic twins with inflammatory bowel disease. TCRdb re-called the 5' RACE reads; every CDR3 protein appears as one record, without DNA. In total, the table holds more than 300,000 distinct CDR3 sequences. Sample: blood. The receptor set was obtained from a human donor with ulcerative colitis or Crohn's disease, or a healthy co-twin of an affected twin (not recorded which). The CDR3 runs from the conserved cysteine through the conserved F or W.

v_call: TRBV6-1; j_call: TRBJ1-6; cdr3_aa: CASSDSMGPNSPLHF
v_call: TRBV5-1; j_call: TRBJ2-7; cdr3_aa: CASSLAIDRSFYEQYF
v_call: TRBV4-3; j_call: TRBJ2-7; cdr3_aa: CASSQDSTEPAYEQYF
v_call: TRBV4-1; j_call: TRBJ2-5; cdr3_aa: CASSQVPVLETQYF
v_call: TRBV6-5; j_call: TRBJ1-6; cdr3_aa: CASSFRGLFYNSPLHF
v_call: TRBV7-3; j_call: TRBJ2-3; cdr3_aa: CASSLEARADTQYF
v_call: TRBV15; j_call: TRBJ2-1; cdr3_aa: CATSRGGSSYNEQFF
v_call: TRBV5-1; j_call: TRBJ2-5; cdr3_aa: CASSEQQETQYF
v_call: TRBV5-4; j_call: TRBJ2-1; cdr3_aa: CASSLGANYEQFF
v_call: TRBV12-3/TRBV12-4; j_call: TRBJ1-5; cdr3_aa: CASSPGGAGNQPQHF
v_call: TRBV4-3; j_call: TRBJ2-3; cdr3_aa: CASSPGTLHDTQYF
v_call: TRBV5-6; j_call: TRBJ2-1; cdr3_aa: CASSLDAGAGQNNEQFF
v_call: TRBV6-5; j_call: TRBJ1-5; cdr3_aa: CASSYAGHSNQPQHF
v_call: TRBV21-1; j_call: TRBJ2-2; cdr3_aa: CASSIAQDHTGELFF
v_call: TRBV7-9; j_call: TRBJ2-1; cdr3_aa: CASSPKQGGGYNEQFF
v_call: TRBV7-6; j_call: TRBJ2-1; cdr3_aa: CASSLRLAGDTYNEQFF
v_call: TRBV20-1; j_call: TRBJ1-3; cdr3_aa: CSAHVGTRNTIYF
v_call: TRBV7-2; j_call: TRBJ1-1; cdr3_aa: CASSSRTMNTEAFF
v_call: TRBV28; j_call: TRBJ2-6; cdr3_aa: CASSPSPQSGANVLTF
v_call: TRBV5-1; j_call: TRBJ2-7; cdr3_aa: CASSYGTATYEQYF
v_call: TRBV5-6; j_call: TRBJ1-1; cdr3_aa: CASSVTGRGDTEAFF
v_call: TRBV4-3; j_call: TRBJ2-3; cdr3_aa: CASRSDRIGTDTQYF
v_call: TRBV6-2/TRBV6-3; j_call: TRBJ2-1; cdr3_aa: CASSSTDRGSYNEQFF
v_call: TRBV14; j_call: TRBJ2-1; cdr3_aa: CASSQLIRDSYNEQFF
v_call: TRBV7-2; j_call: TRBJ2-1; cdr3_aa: CASSLARANIYQFF
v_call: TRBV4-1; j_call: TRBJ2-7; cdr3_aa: CASSQGPSGTTQFYEQYF
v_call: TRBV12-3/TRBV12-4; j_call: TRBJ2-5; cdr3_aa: CASTLQGHQGETQYF
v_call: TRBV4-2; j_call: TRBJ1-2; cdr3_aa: CASSQEEGNPTGYTF
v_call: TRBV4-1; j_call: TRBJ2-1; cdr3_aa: CASSQDRRQGAANEQFF
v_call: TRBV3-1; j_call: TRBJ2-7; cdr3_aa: CASSGWDHYEQYF
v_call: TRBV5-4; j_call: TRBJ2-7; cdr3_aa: CASSASTGTTYEQYF
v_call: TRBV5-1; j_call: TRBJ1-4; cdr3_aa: CASGDRVSEKLFF
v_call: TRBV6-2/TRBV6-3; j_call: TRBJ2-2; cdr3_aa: CASSFLPVNTGELFF
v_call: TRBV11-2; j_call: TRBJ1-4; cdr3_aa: CASSLDRPGGGEKLFF
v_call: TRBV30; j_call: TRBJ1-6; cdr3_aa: CAWGTGVNSPLHF
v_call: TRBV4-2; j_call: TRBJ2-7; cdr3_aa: CASSQGHRAYEQYF
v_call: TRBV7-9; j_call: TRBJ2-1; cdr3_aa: CASSLLQSSYNEQFF
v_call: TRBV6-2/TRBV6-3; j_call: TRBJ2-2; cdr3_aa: CASSTRDDTGELFF
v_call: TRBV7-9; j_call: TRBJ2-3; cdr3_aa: CASSPDRIGDTQYF
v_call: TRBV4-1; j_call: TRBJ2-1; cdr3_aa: CASSQPGLSWFF
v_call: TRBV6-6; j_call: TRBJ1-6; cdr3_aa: CASSYSGSPLHF